One T cell receptor (beta chain) is described in this entry. Its antigen is not identified. This specimen belongs to a study of cytomegalovirus exposure and HLA in healthy donors. General study findings and limits: The study flagged roughly 160 TCR beta chains as cytomegalovirus-associated. Analysis performed later found about 17,000 TCR beta sequences associated with HLA alleles at 0.05 false discovery rate. More clonal expansion characterized HLA-associated TCR beta chains than equally common others in a later analysis.

In the PCR, 60 Vbeta and 13 Jbeta primers were used. Produced via immunoSEQ multiplex PCR; TCRdb's table is partial and in-frame only. This sample's clone table lists about 150,000 clones. This CDR3 is built from 15 residues. Germline trimming cut 4 bases from V and 5 bases from J; bases unmatched to any gene: 8. Germline loops: CDR1 SEHNR, CDR2 FQNEAQ (reference sequence). This chain uses TRBV7-9 with TRBJ1-5; 7 bases are a match to TRBD1. The origin of this receptor is a woman aged 45-65 years in good health and CMV-seronegative. Sequencing input: PBMCs. CDR3 DNA sequence: TGTGCCAGCAGCTCGCCAGGGGGTTCAGATCAGCCCCAGCATTTT. This translates into CASSSPGGSDQPQHF.